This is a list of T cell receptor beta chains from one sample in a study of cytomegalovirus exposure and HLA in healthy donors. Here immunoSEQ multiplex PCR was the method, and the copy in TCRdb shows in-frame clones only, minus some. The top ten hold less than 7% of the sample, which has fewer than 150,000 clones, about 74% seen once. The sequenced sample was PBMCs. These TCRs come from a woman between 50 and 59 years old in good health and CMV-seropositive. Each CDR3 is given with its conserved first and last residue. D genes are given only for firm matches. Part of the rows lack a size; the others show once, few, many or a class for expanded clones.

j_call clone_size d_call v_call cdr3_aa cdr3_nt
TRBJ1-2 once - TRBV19 CASTSSQANYGYTF TGTGCCAGTACCTCGTCCCAGGCTAACTATGGCTACACCTTC
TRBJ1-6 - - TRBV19 CASRGVNSPLHF TGTGCCAGTAGAGGGGTAAATTCACCCCTCCACTTT
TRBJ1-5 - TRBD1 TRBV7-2 CASSRDRAPNQPQHF TGTGCCAGCAGTCGCGACAGGGCTCCCAATCAGCCCCAGCATTTT
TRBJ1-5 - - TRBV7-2 CASSLGQGIQPQHF TGTGCCAGCAGCTTAGGGCAGGGGATTCAGCCCCAGCATTTT
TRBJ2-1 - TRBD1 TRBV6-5 CASRNRGPYNEQFF TGTGCCAGCAGGAACAGGGGTCCCTACAATGAGCAGTTCTTC
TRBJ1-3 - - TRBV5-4 CASSTDGQSERIYF TGTGCCAGCAGCACGGATGGACAGAGTGAACGCATATATTTT
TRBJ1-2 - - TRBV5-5 CASSPLDRGYTF TGTGCCAGCAGTCCCCTGGACAGAGGCTACACCTTC
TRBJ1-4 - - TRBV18 CASSLAREGREKLFF TGTGCCAGCTCACTCGCCCGGGAAGGAAGGGAAAAACTGTTTTTT
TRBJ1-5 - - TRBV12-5 CASGLDDRVQPQHF TGTGCTAGTGGTTTGGATGACCGGGTCCAGCCCCAGCATTTT
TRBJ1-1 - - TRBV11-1 CASSLATGNTEAFF TGTGCCAGCAGCTTAGCGACAGGGAACACTGAAGCTTTCTTT
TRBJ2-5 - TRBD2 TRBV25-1 CASSEPGTKKTQYF TGTGCCAGCAGTGAACCCGGGACTAAAAAGACCCAGTACTTC
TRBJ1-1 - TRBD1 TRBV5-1 CASSGTAGTEAFF TGCGCCAGCAGCGGGACAGCCGGGACTGAAGCTTTCTTT
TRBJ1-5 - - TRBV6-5 CASSYSHGLQPQHF TGTGCCAGCAGTTACTCGCACGGTCTCCAGCCCCAGCATTTT
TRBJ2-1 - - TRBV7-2 CASSLEVGGGYNEQFF TGTGCCAGCAGCTTAGAGGTAGGGGGGGGCTACAATGAGCAGTTCTTC
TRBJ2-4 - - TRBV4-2 CASSQDGAKNIQYF TGTGCCAGCAGCCAAGACGGAGCCAAAAACATTCAGTACTTC
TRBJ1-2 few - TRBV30 CAWSRGGVVEGYYGYTF TGTGCCTGGAGTAGAGGAGGGGTGGTGGAGGGCTACTATGGCTACACCTTC
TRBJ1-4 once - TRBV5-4 CASSLGQGFNEKLFF TGTGCCAGCAGCTTGGGGCAGGGCTTTAATGAAAAACTGTTTTTT
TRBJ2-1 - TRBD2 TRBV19 CASNNHPGGALNEQFF TGTGCCTCTAATAATCACCCCGGGGGGGCCCTGAATGAGCAGTTCTTC
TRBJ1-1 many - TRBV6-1 CASAPYDKKAFF TGTGCCAGTGCCCCCTACGACAAGAAAGCTTTCTTT
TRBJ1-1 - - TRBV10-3 CAISSQAAEAFF TGTGCCATCAGTTCCCAAGCCGCTGAAGCTTTCTTT
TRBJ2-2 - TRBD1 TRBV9 CASSSTGQSTGELFF TGTGCCAGCAGCTCGACGGGACAGAGCACCGGGGAGCTGTTTTTT
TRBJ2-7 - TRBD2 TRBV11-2 CASSPRGSGDEQYF TGTGCCAGCAGCCCGCGGGGGAGCGGGGACGAGCAGTACTTC